This is a list of T cell receptor beta chains from one sample in a study of CD8+ T cells in alopecia areata. Some clones are missing from TCRdb's copy, which holds only in-frame ones; the method was immunoSEQ multiplex PCR. The data show approximately 140,000 clones, around 83% seen once. Here the sequenced sample was CD8+ T cells sorted from blood, taken at week 4, from a patient treated with tofacitinib. The receptors derive from a human donor with alopecia areata. CDR3s include the opening cysteine and the closing phenylalanine or tryptophan. Each record gives: clone size, J gene, V gene, D gene, CDR3 DNA, CDR3 protein. A D gene is named only where the DNA matches it firmly. Clone size is stated in some rows and not others, as once, few, many or a class when expanded.

clone size: -; J gene: TRBJ1-3; V gene: TRBV9; D gene: -; CDR3 DNA: TGTGCCAGCACCGGCCCTGACTCTGGAAACACCATATATTTT; CDR3 protein: CASTGPDSGNTIYF
clone size: once; J gene: TRBJ1-1; V gene: TRBV15; D gene: -; CDR3 DNA: TGTGCCACCAGCAGAGCCGGAGGCGGCACTGAAGCTTTCTTT; CDR3 protein: CATSRAGGGTEAFF
clone size: -; J gene: TRBJ2-7; V gene: TRBV7-9; D gene: -; CDR3 DNA: TGTGCCAGCAGCTTAAGTGGGGACGAGCAGTACTTC; CDR3 protein: CASSLSGDEQYF
clone size: -; J gene: TRBJ1-6; V gene: TRBV7-8; D gene: -; CDR3 DNA: TGTGCCAGCAGCTTAGAAAACAATTCACCCCTCCACTTT; CDR3 protein: CASSLENNSPLHF
clone size: few; J gene: TRBJ2-1; V gene: TRBV30; D gene: -; CDR3 DNA: TGTGCCTGGAAGGCGGCGGACTACAATGAGCAGTTCTTC; CDR3 protein: CAWKAADYNEQFF
clone size: -; J gene: TRBJ2-1; V gene: TRBV9; D gene: -; CDR3 DNA: TGTGCCAGCAGCGCGACCCTAGACAAGGTCAATGAGCAGTTCTTC; CDR3 protein: CASSATLDKVNEQFF
clone size: -; J gene: TRBJ2-5; V gene: TRBV4-1; D gene: -; CDR3 DNA: TGCGCCAGCAGCCAAGATCTTCTGGGGACCCAGTACTTC; CDR3 protein: CASSQDLLGTQYF
clone size: -; J gene: TRBJ2-7; V gene: TRBV7-9; D gene: TRBD2; CDR3 DNA: TGTGCCAGCAGCTTAATAGCGGGGGAGGCCTACGAGCAGTACTTC; CDR3 protein: CASSLIAGEAYEQYF
clone size: -; J gene: TRBJ2-7; V gene: TRBV9; D gene: -; CDR3 DNA: TGTGCCAGCAGCGACGAATACGAGCAGTACTTC; CDR3 protein: CASSDEYEQYF
clone size: once; J gene: TRBJ1-5; V gene: TRBV27; D gene: TRBD1; CDR3 DNA: TGTGCCAGCAGACTTGATGGACAGGGGGGCAATCAGCCCCAGCATTTT; CDR3 protein: CASRLDGQGGNQPQHF
clone size: -; J gene: TRBJ2-7; V gene: TRBV4-2; D gene: -; CDR3 DNA: TGTGCCAGCAGCCAAGACGGATCTTACGAGCAGTACTTC; CDR3 protein: CASSQDGSYEQYF
clone size: -; J gene: TRBJ2-7; V gene: TRBV5-6; D gene: TRBD1; CDR3 DNA: TGTGCCAGCAGCTTCTCCGGGACAGACGAGCAGTACTTC; CDR3 protein: CASSFSGTDEQYF
clone size: -; J gene: TRBJ2-7; V gene: TRBV11-2; D gene: TRBD1; CDR3 DNA: TGTGCCAGCAGCTCTGGACAGGCCTATCCCTACGAGCAGTACTTC; CDR3 protein: CASSSGQAYPYEQYF
clone size: -; J gene: TRBJ2-7; V gene: TRBV7-9; D gene: -; CDR3 DNA: TGTGCCAGCAGCGCCCGCCTTCCGTACGAGCAGTACTTC; CDR3 protein: CASSARLPYEQYF
clone size: -; J gene: TRBJ2-1; V gene: TRBV29-1; D gene: -; CDR3 DNA: TGCAGCGTTGAATCAGGACATCCGGAGGCGATCTACAATGAGCAGTTCTTC; CDR3 protein: CSVESGHPEAIYNEQFF
clone size: -; J gene: TRBJ2-3; V gene: TRBV12-5; D gene: -; CDR3 DNA: TGTGCTAGTGGTCAAAGCTTAGATACGCAGTATTTT; CDR3 protein: CASGQSLDTQYF
clone size: -; J gene: TRBJ2-7; V gene: TRBV29-1; D gene: -; CDR3 DNA: TGCAGCGTTGAAGACCTTTACGAGCAGTACTTC; CDR3 protein: CSVEDLYEQYF
clone size: -; J gene: TRBJ1-1; V gene: TRBV2; D gene: TRBD1; CDR3 DNA: TGTGCCAGTCGGGACAGGGGCTTCACTGAAGCTTTCTTT; CDR3 protein: CASRDRGFTEAFF
clone size: -; J gene: TRBJ1-3; V gene: TRBV29-1; D gene: -; CDR3 DNA: TGCAGCGTTGAAGGGCTAGGAGGGTTTGAAGGAGTTTCTGGAAACACCATATATTTT; CDR3 protein: CSVEGLGGFEGVSGNTIYF
clone size: -; J gene: TRBJ1-4; V gene: TRBV15; D gene: -; CDR3 DNA: TGTGCCACCAGCACCATTGGGCAAGATAATGAAAAACTGTTTTTT; CDR3 protein: CATSTIGQDNEKLFF
clone size: -; J gene: TRBJ1-2; V gene: TRBV4-1; D gene: TRBD1; CDR3 DNA: TGCGCCAGCAGCCAAGCCGACAGGGGTCATGGCTACACCTTC; CDR3 protein: CASSQADRGHGYTF
clone size: -; J gene: TRBJ2-2; V gene: TRBV27; D gene: -; CDR3 DNA: TGTGCCAGCAGTTCTCTGTCGAACACCGGGGAGCTGTTTTTT; CDR3 protein: CASSSLSNTGELFF
clone size: -; J gene: TRBJ1-2; V gene: TRBV29-1; D gene: -; CDR3 DNA: TGCAGCGTTGATAACAGGGCGGACTATGGCTACACCTTC; CDR3 protein: CSVDNRADYGYTF
clone size: -; J gene: TRBJ1-4; V gene: TRBV15; D gene: -; CDR3 DNA: TGTGCCACCAGCCGGCGGGGGGCAGAGGAAAAACTGTTTTTT; CDR3 protein: CATSRRGAEEKLFF
clone size: -; J gene: TRBJ2-1; V gene: TRBV27; D gene: TRBD2; CDR3 DNA: TGTGCCAGCAGTTTATCACTAGCGGGAATCAGGTTCTTC; CDR3 protein: CASSLSLAGIRFF
clone size: once; J gene: TRBJ2-3; V gene: TRBV11-2; D gene: -; CDR3 DNA: TGTGCCAGCAGCCCTGGAAGGGATGATACGCAGTATTTT; CDR3 protein: CASSPGRDDTQYF
clone size: -; J gene: TRBJ2-3; V gene: TRBV11-2; D gene: TRBD2; CDR3 DNA: TGTGCCAGCAGCTCGACTAGCGGATCCACAGATACGCAGTATTTT; CDR3 protein: CASSSTSGSTDTQYF
clone size: -; J gene: TRBJ1-2; V gene: TRBV29-1; D gene: -; CDR3 DNA: TGCAGCGTCCCCCGGGAGTCGACTAACTATGGCTACACCTTC; CDR3 protein: CSVPRESTNYGYTF
clone size: -; J gene: TRBJ2-1; V gene: TRBV29-1; D gene: TRBD2; CDR3 DNA: TGCAGCGTTGGGACTAGCGGGGTGCGCGACTCCTACAATGAGCAGTTCTTC; CDR3 protein: CSVGTSGVRDSYNEQFF
clone size: -; J gene: TRBJ2-7; V gene: TRBV13; D gene: TRBD1; CDR3 DNA: TGTGCCAGCAGCTTGTCCGGGACAGATTACGAGCAGTACTTC; CDR3 protein: CASSLSGTDYEQYF
clone size: -; J gene: TRBJ2-1; V gene: TRBV13; D gene: TRBD2; CDR3 DNA: TGTGCCAGCAGCTTAGGCCCCGCGACTAGCGGGATCGGGAATGAGCAGTTCTTC; CDR3 protein: CASSLGPATSGIGNEQFF
clone size: few; J gene: TRBJ2-7; V gene: TRBV29-1; D gene: TRBD2; CDR3 DNA: TGCAGCGTTGAAGTAGCGGGAGGATTCACCTACGAGCAGTACTTC; CDR3 protein: CSVEVAGGFTYEQYF
clone size: -; J gene: TRBJ1-2; V gene: TRBV7-8; D gene: TRBD1; CDR3 DNA: TGTGCCAGCAGCCCCGACAGGGTTAGCTACACCTTC; CDR3 protein: CASSPDRVSYTF
clone size: once; J gene: TRBJ2-3; V gene: TRBV4-1; D gene: -; CDR3 DNA: TGCGCCAGCACCCAGGAGGAGGCCTCGGGCACAGATACGCAGTATTTT; CDR3 protein: CASTQEEASGTDTQYF
clone size: -; J gene: TRBJ1-3; V gene: TRBV9; D gene: -; CDR3 DNA: TGTGCCAGCGGCACCGGGGACACCATATATTTT; CDR3 protein: CASGTGDTIYF
clone size: few; J gene: TRBJ2-5; V gene: TRBV7-2; D gene: -; CDR3 DNA: TGTGCCAGCAGCTCCCCCAGATCCGGATCACAAGAGACCCAGTACTTC; CDR3 protein: CASSSPRSGSQETQYF
clone size: -; J gene: TRBJ2-7; V gene: TRBV29-1; D gene: -; CDR3 DNA: TGCAGCGCCCGAGTCGGGACGAGTCTTTACGAGCAGTACTTC; CDR3 protein: CSARVGTSLYEQYF
clone size: -; J gene: TRBJ2-7; V gene: TRBV7-2; D gene: -; CDR3 DNA: TGTGCCAGCAGCTTCATAGTCTACGAGCAGTACTTC; CDR3 protein: CASSFIVYEQYF
clone size: -; J gene: TRBJ2-1; V gene: TRBV7-9; D gene: TRBD2; CDR3 DNA: TGTGCCAGCAGCTCCTTAGCGGGGGGCTCCAATGAGCAGTTCTTC; CDR3 protein: CASSSLAGGSNEQFF
clone size: -; J gene: TRBJ2-7; V gene: TRBV7-2; D gene: TRBD1; CDR3 DNA: TGTGCCAGCACCGGGACAGGGTACGAGCAGTACTTC; CDR3 protein: CASTGTGYEQYF
clone size: -; J gene: TRBJ2-7; V gene: TRBV5-6; D gene: TRBD2; CDR3 DNA: TGTGCCAGCAGCCCAGGACTAGCGGGAGGGTACGAGCAGTACTTC; CDR3 protein: CASSPGLAGGYEQYF
clone size: -; J gene: TRBJ2-1; V gene: TRBV7-9; D gene: -; CDR3 DNA: TGTGCCAGCAGCTTAATTCTCGGGGATGAGCAGTTCTTC; CDR3 protein: CASSLILGDEQFF
clone size: -; J gene: TRBJ2-7; V gene: TRBV7-3; D gene: TRBD1; CDR3 DNA: TGTGCCAGCAGCTGGGACAGAACCTACGAGCAGTACTTC; CDR3 protein: CASSWDRTYEQYF
clone size: -; J gene: TRBJ2-4; V gene: TRBV4-1; D gene: TRBD2; CDR3 DNA: TGCGCCAGCACCTTGACTAGCGAAGCCAAAAACATTCAGTACTTC; CDR3 protein: CASTLTSEAKNIQYF
clone size: -; J gene: TRBJ1-5; V gene: TRBV6-1; D gene: -; CDR3 DNA: TGTGCCAGCAGTGAAGCGGGGGGTGGCAATCAGCCCCAGCATTTT; CDR3 protein: CASSEAGGGNQPQHF
clone size: -; J gene: TRBJ2-7; V gene: TRBV27; D gene: -; CDR3 DNA: TGTGCCAGCAGTTACCTCCGAGCCGGTTACTCCTACGAGCAGTACTTC; CDR3 protein: CASSYLRAGYSYEQYF
clone size: -; J gene: TRBJ2-1; V gene: TRBV7-6; D gene: -; CDR3 DNA: TGTGCCAGCAGCTCTGTACCGGTCCAGTCTACGTACAATGAGCAGTTCTTC; CDR3 protein: CASSSVPVQSTYNEQFF
clone size: once; J gene: TRBJ2-3; V gene: TRBV30; D gene: -; CDR3 DNA: TGTGCCTGGAGTGGGGTGGATACGCAGTATTTT; CDR3 protein: CAWSGVDTQYF
clone size: once; J gene: TRBJ2-7; V gene: TRBV7-3; D gene: -; CDR3 DNA: TGTGCCAGCAGCTTAGCGGCGGAGGTGGTGTACGAGCAGTACTTC; CDR3 protein: CASSLAAEVVYEQYF
clone size: -; J gene: TRBJ2-7; V gene: TRBV4-1; D gene: -; CDR3 DNA: TGCGCCAGCAGCCCCCGGGTCATCGAATACGAGCAGTACTTC; CDR3 protein: CASSPRVIEYEQYF
clone size: -; J gene: TRBJ2-7; V gene: TRBV11-2; D gene: -; CDR3 DNA: TGTGCCAGCAGCTTAAGTCAGGCCCCCTACGAGCAGTACTTC; CDR3 protein: CASSLSQAPYEQYF
clone size: -; J gene: TRBJ2-1; V gene: TRBV5-1; D gene: TRBD1; CDR3 DNA: TGCGCCAGCAGCTACGGACAGGGAGAAAATGAGCAGTTCTTC; CDR3 protein: CASSYGQGENEQFF
clone size: -; J gene: TRBJ2-2; V gene: TRBV2; D gene: TRBD1; CDR3 DNA: TGTGCCAGCAGTGATTTAGGACAGGGGTACACCGGGGAGCTGTTTTTT; CDR3 protein: CASSDLGQGYTGELFF
clone size: -; J gene: TRBJ1-2; V gene: TRBV11-1; D gene: -; CDR3 DNA: TGTGCCAGCAGCTACGACGGAGACTATGGCTACACCTTC; CDR3 protein: CASSYDGDYGYTF
clone size: once; J gene: TRBJ2-1; V gene: TRBV5-4; D gene: -; CDR3 DNA: TGTGCCAGCAGCAGAGCGACTAGTGCCGGTGAGCAGTTCTTC; CDR3 protein: CASSRATSAGEQFF
clone size: once; J gene: TRBJ2-1; V gene: TRBV27; D gene: -; CDR3 DNA: TGTGCCAGCAGTTACTCGGGCTCCTACAATGAGCAGTTCTTC; CDR3 protein: CASSYSGSYNEQFF
clone size: -; J gene: TRBJ2-1; V gene: TRBV4-1; D gene: TRBD2; CDR3 DNA: TGCGCCAGCAGCCAAGATCCGGGACTAGCGGACTACAATGAGCAGTTCTTC; CDR3 protein: CASSQDPGLADYNEQFF